The 15 T cell receptor beta chains below come from one sample, sequenced in a study of post-analysis software for immune sequencing data. The study, taken as a whole, reports: Five or six TRBV segments, TRBV5-6, TRBV5-1 and TRBV20-1 among them, were found more frequent in patients than controls.

These receptors lack a known antigen. TCR beta libraries were prepared from cDNA with unique molecular identifiers. TCRdb reprocessed the PCR reads via MiXCR and lists one record per CDR3 protein. Here the sample spans about 770,000 distinct CDR3 sequences, about half being singletons. The sequenced material came from blood. These receptors all stem from a girl under 18 with multiple sclerosis.

This clonotype has more than one count but fewer than ten. In nucleotides, the CDR3 is TGCAGCGTTGAGCTACAGCCCTATGGCTACACCTTC. Translation gives CSVELQPYGYTF. The V gene is TRBV29-1, the J gene TRBJ1-2; D ambiguous. Germline V CDR1 and CDR2: SQVTM, ANQGSEA. CDR3 size: 12 residues. The ends were cut back, 3 bases at V and 4 bases at J, with 9 bases in the middle.

This clonotype has only a few counts. The rearrangement links TRBV4-3 to TRBJ2-1, with a tentative D call TRBD1 (6 bases). V was shortened by 0 bases and J by 8 bases, with 8 bases between the two germline ends. The CDR3 extends over 13 amino acids. In germline, CDR1 is LGHNA, CDR2 YSLEER. The CDR3 bases are TGCGCCAGCAGCCAAGACGAGGGGGATGAGCAGTTCTTC. Translated, it gives CASSQDEGDEQFF.

This sequence joins TRBV29-1 and TRBJ2-1; tentative D call: TRBD1 (6 bases). The CDR3 length is 11 residues. Germline V gene lookup returns CDR1 SQVTM and CDR2 ANQGSEA. Between the trimmed V and J ends, which lost 6 bases and 8 bases, there was a span of 11 bases. The CDR3, as DNA: TGCAGCGTGGGACATTACGATGAGCAGTTCTTC. Residues: CSVGHYDEQFF.

Turning to this clonotype: One end of the junction varies from germline; a read error may be responsible. The V gene is TRBV7-2, the J gene TRBJ1-4; TRBD1 matches 8 bases. Germline-derived CDR1 and CDR2 are SGHTA and FQGNSA. The CDR3 contains 16 residues. DNA of the CDR3: TGTGCCAGCAGCATAGCCTCAGGGGGCTCTAAAGAAAAACTGTTTTTT. It translates to CASSIASGGSKEKLFF. The full variable domain, its missing parts supplied by reference TRBV7-2 and TRBJ1-4, is GAGVSQSPSNKVTEKGKDVELRCDPISGHTALYWYRQSLGQGLEFLIYFQGNSAPDKSGLPSDRFSAERTGGSVSTLTIQRTQQEDSAVYLCASSIASGGSKEKLFFGSGTQLSVL.

This clonotype was recorded a few times. The chain uses TRBV20-1 and TRBJ2-7, with TRBD2 identical over 8 bases. CDR1 is DFQATT, CDR2 SNEGSKA, per germline (reference sequence). J was trimmed by 3 bases and V by 0 bases; bases with no gene match: 7. The CDR3 covers 15 residues. DNA of the CDR3: TGCAGTGCTAGAGATGGGGCGGGGGGAGTCTACGAGCAGTACTTC. As protein: CSARDGAGGVYEQYF.

This clonotype appeared a few times. The V call is TRBV5-1, the J call TRBJ2-7; D could derive from TRBD1 or TRBD2 (5 bases each). The better agreement between TRBJ2-5 and the DNA end casts doubt on the J call. The length of the CDR3 is 14 residues. Germline CDR1 SGHRS, CDR2 YFSETQ. The chain's CDR3 is CASSLDSWGETQYF. CDR3 bases: TGCGCCAGCAGCTTGGACAGTTGGGGGGAGACCCAGTACTTC.

This clonotype has a handful of counts. The chain links TRBV20-1 to TRBJ2-1, with TRBD2 as a possible D gene (9 bases). CDR3 size: 23 residues. The V end was cut by 1 base, the J end by 2 bases, with 36 bases between. The V gene's germline CDR1 is DFQATT and CDR2 SNEGSKA (reference sequence). The CDR3 DNA sequence: TGCAGTGCTAGAGGTTCGGCAGGGGGCTTAGCGGGAGATTGGTTAGTAGCCTACAATGAGCAGTTCTTC. It yields the protein CSARGSAGGLAGDWLVAYNEQFF.

This clonotype came up a few times. The CDR3 DNA reads as TGTGCCAGCTCGCCGACAGGGCGCGCCTACGAGCAGTACTTC. This encodes CASSPTGRAYEQYF. The chain links TRBV9 to TRBJ2-7, with TRBD1 identical over 7 bases. CDR1 and CDR2 from the germline V gene are SGDLS and YYNGEE. Germline trimming cut 7 bases from V and 2 bases from J; bases unmatched to any gene: 9. This CDR3 is built from 14 residues. The full variable domain, rest sourced from reference TRBV9 and TRBJ2-7, is DSGVTQTPKHLITATGQRVTLRCSPRSGDLSVYWYQQSLDQGLQFLIQYYNGEERAKGNILERFSAQQFPDLHSELNLSSLELGDSALYFCASSPTGRAYEQYFGPGTRLTVT.

This clonotype was seen only a few times. The chain uses TRBV29-1 and TRBJ2-5; 7 nucleotides match TRBD2. The J call may be faulty, since TRBJ2-7 better matches the DNA end. CDR1 is SQVTM and CDR2 is ANQGSEA in the germline V gene. The CDR3 has 14 residues. CDR3 protein: CSVGEGSGDDEQYF. CDR3 in DNA: TGCAGCGTTGGGGAAGGCAGCGGGGACGACGAGCAGTACTTC.

This clonotype was found a few times. V usage is TRBV2 and J usage is TRBJ2-2; the match to TRBD2 covers 7 bases. From germline, CDR1 is SNHLY and CDR2 FYNNEI. The CDR3 contains 16 residues. Unmatched junction bases numbered 7, after V lost 3 bases and J lost 3 bases. The CDR3 region has the DNA TGTGCCAGCAGTGAGAGTGCGGGAGCCCACACCGGGGAGCTGTTTTTT. This gives the protein CASSESAGAHTGELFF.

V gene TRBV7-2 combines with J gene TRBJ2-7, with D perhaps matching TRBD1 (5 bases). This CDR3 has 14 residues. Germline V gives CDR1 SGHTA, CDR2 FQGNSA. The germline V and J ends were trimmed by 5 bases and 6 bases, with 17 bases remaining between them. CDR3 amino acids: CASSVDMAAPEQYF. The CDR3 DNA sequence: TGTGCCAGCAGCGTGGACATGGCTGCTCCCGAGCAGTACTTC.

CDR3 DNA sequence: TGCAGCGTTTGGACTAGCGGGATCTACGAGCAGTACTTC. Its protein product is CSVWTSGIYEQYF. The V and J genes are TRBV29-1 and TRBJ2-7; TRBD2 matches at 12 bases. The V gene end was trimmed by 5 bases and the J gene end by 3 bases; junction bases not matched to a gene: 2. The CDR3 has 13 residues. CDR1 is SQVTM and CDR2 is ANQGSEA in the germline V gene.

V gene TRBV6-1 combines with J gene TRBJ2-5; no clear D. The V gene lost 2 bases and the J gene lost 5 bases, with 15 bases spanning the gap. From germline, CDR1 is MNHNS and CDR2 SASEGT. This CDR3 has 15 residues. CDR3 protein: CASSEIVGWSETQYF. The CDR3 coding sequence is TGTGCCAGCAGTGAAATCGTTGGGTGGAGTGAGACCCAGTACTTC.

The V gene is TRBV5-1, the J gene TRBJ2-3; either TRBD1 or TRBD2 may fit D (5 bases each). CDR1 and CDR2 from the germline V gene are SGHRS and YFSETQ. Trimming stripped 3 bases from V and 2 bases from J, with 10 bases between. The CDR3 is 14 residues long. The CDR3 sequence is CASSSGPTTDTQYF. Here the CDR3 DNA reads TGCGCCAGCAGCTCGGGACCCACCACAGATACGCAGTATTTT. The variable domain in full, completed from reference TRBV5-1 and TRBJ2-3, reads KAGVTQTPRYLIKTRGQQVTLSCSPISGHRSVSWYQQTPGQGLQFLFEYFSETQRNKGNFPGRFSGRQFSNSRSEMNVSTLELGDSALYLCASSSGPTTDTQYFGPGTRLTVL.

V gene TRBV27 combines with J gene TRBJ2-7, with a tentative D call TRBD1 (6 bases). V gave up 4 bases and J gave up 0 bases, with 19 bases separating them. The CDR3 totals 17 residues. Germline V gene lookup returns CDR1 MNHEY and CDR2 SMNVEV (reference sequence). For the CDR3, the DNA is TGTGCCAGCAGTTCACCAACCCCCTGGACAGTCTCCTACGAGCAGTACTTC. It codes for CASSSPTPWTVSYEQYF.